One T cell receptor (beta chain) is described in this entry. There is no known antigen for this receptor. Qualities for individual bases were not recorded, and no much larger clone is one base off. To prepare the library, the immunoSEQ multiplex PCR assay was applied. RNA was extracted from all samples and reverse transcribed into cDNA, which served as template for TCR sequencing. First-strand cDNA was synthesized with SuperScript III using a 2:1 mix of oligo-dT and random hexamers. A synthetic immune receptor repertoire was used to measure amplification bias, and any remaining bias was corrected computationally. The published analysis was carried out like this. After raw reads were preprocessed to remove errors, the CDR3 was defined following IMGT conventions as running from the conserved cysteine to phenylalanine. Clonality was computed as 1 minus the Shannon entropy, with the entropy normalized by log2 of the number of productive unique TCRs. Whether scalp clones were CD4 or CD8 was inferred by matching scalp TCRbeta sequences against CD4 and CD8 repertoires sorted from blood. In TCRdb, the immuneACCESS table is reduced to in-frame sequences with V and J assigned. These tables do not hold every clone; where another copy was compared, an unresolved V gene accounts for under half, and the others remain unexplained. Clone size and V and J calls were adopted from that table, with D and trimming inferred from the DNA. The sample table contains over 6,500 clones; only one count was recorded for nearly 70% of them. 11% to 15% of the sample is taken by the ten largest.

The data stem from a study of CD8+ T cells in alopecia areata (dated by TCRdb to between 2017 and 2018). At the level of the whole study: The treated patients, all with moderate-to-severe alopecia areata, were enrolled in an open-label pilot trial of oral tofacitinib given at 5 to 10 mg twice daily. RNA was obtained with the PAXgene miRNA kit for fixed scalp, the miRNeasy kit for PBMCs, and the RNeasy kit for mouse skin. Tofacitinib-treated patients had biopsies at baseline and at 4 and 24 weeks of treatment, with a later scalp biopsy in several patients. Human TCRbeta sequencing covered scalp tissue and sorted CD4+ and CD8+ peripheral blood T cells from patchy and totalis/universalis alopecia areata patients and healthy controls. High-throughput TCRbeta sequencing was used to examine T cell clonal expansion in alopecia areata in both the C3H/HeJ mouse model and human patients. Tofacitinib was administered for 6 to 18 months, and 6 months of follow-up off drug were then conducted to assess delayed response and recurrence. Clonality in the scalp was compared among normal scalp (n=4), patchy alopecia areata scalp (n=8), and alopecia totalis/universalis scalp (n=8). immunoSEQ multiplex PCR using 35 Vbeta forward primers and 13 Jbeta reverse primers was used to amplify TCRbeta CDR3 regions. Overall study results and their limits: Higher clonality and more expanded CD8+ clones were observed in lesional scalp than in normal scalp, particularly in alopecia totalis/universalis, a finding suggestive of antigenic drive. Shared TCR sequences between patients were less evident than in mice, which may be partly attributable to HLA diversity in the patient population. Resident alphabeta T cells in normal human skin are also sequenced, complicating scalp TCR repertoire analysis, unlike mouse skin dominated by gammadelta T cells.

Read against the paper, the sample's time point label means: baseline before oral tofacitinib. Lesional scalp punch biopsies and peripheral blood were obtained from alopecia areata patients. Human scalp biopsies went straight into PAXgene tissue containers for immediate fixation. Taken from the germline V gene (reference sequence), the CDR1 and CDR2 loops are GTSNPN and SVGIG. V trim: 3 bases; J trim: 8 bases; unmatched bases: 11. Spanning cysteine to phenylalanine, the CDR3 consists of 14 amino acids. Only the CDR3 DNA stays, 42 bases, in frame from base 1. Here the sequenced sample was skin, taken at week 0. The receptor chain draws on TRBV30 and TRBJ1-1, and 8 junctional nucleotides match TRBD1. The sequence was collected from a human donor with alopecia areata. For the CDR3, the sequence is CAWRTGAPRREAFF. The sequenced DNA: TGTGCCTGGAGGACAGGGGCCCCTAGACGCGAAGCTTTCTTT.